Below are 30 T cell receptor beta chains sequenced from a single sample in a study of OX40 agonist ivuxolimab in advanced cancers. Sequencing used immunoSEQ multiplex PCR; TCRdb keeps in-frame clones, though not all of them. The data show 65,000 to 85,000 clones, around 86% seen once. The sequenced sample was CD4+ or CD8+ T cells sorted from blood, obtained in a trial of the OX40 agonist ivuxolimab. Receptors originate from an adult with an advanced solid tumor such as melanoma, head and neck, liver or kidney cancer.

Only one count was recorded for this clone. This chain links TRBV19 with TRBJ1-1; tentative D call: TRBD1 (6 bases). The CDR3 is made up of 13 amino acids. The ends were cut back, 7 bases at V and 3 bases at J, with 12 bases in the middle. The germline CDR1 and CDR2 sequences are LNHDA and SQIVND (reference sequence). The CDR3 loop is CASTMQGYTEAFF. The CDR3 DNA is TGTGCCAGTACCATGCAGGGGTACACTGAAGCTTTCTTT.

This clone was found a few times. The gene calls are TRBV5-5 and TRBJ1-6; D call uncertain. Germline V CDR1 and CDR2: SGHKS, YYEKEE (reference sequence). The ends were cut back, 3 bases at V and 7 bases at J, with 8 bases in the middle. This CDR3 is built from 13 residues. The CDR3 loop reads CASSWTDNSPLHF. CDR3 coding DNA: TGTGCCAGCAGCTGGACGGACAATTCACCCCTCCACTTT.

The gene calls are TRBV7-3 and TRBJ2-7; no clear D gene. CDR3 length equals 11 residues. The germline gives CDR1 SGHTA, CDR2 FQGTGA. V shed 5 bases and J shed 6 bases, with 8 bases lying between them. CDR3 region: CASSHPLEQYF. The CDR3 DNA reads TGTGCCAGCAGCCACCCTCTCGAGCAGTACTTC.

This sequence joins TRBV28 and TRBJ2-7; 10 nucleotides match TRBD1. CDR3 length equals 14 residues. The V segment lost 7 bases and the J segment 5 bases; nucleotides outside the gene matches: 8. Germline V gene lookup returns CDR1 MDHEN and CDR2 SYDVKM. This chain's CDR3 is CASTDGTGANEQYF. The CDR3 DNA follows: TGTGCCAGCACCGACGGGACAGGGGCCAACGAGCAGTACTTC.

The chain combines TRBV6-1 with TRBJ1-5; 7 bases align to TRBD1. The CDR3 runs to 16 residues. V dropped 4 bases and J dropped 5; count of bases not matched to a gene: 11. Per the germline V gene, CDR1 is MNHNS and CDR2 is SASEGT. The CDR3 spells CASSAGLTGRDQPQHF. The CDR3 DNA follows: TGTGCCAGCAGTGCCGGACTGACAGGGCGAGATCAGCCCCAGCATTTT.

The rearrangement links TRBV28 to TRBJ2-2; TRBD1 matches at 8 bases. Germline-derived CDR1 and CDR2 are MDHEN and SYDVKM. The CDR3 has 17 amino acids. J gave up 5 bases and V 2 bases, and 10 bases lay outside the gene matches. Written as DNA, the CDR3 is TGTGCCAGCAGTTTAGGGTTAGACAGGGGCTGGACCGGGGAGCTGTTTTTT. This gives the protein CASSLGLDRGWTGELFF.

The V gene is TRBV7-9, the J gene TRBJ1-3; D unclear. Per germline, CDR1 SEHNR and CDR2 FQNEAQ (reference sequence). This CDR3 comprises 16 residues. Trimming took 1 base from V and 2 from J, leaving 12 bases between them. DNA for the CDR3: TGTGCCAGCAGCTTAGTCGTGCGGGGAACTGGAAACACCATATATTTT. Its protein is CASSLVVRGTGNTIYF.

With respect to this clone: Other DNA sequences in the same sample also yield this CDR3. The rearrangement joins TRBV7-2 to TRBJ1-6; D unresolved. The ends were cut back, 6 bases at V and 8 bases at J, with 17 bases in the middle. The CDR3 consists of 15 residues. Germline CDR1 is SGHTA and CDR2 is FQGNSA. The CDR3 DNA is TGTGCCAGCAGTCCACGGAACTCTTTAGATTCACCCCTCCACTTT. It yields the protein CASSPRNSLDSPLHF.

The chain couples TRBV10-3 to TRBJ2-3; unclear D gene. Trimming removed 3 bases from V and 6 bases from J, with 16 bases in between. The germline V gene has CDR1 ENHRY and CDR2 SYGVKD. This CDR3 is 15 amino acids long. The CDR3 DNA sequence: TGTGCCATCAGTGATTCAACTACGGACGGGGATACGCAGTATTTT. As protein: CAISDSTTDGDTQYF.

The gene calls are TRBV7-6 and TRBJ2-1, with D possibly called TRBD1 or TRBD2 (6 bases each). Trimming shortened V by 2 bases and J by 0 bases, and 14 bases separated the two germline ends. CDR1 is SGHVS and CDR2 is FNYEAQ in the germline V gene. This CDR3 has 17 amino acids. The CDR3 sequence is CASSLLGGLSSYNEQFF. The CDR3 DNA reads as TGTGCCAGCAGCTTACTAGGGGGGCTCAGCTCCTACAATGAGCAGTTCTTC.

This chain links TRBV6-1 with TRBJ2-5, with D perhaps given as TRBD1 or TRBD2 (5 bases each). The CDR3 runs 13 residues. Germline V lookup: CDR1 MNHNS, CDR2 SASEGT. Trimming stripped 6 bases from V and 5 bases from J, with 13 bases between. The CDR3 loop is CASRASGPETQYF. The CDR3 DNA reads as TGTGCCAGCAGGGCCTCGGGACCTGAGACCCAGTACTTC.

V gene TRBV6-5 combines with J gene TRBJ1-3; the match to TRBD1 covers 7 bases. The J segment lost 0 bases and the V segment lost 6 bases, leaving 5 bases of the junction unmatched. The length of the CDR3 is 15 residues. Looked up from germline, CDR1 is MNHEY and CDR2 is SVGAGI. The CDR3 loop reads CASRRDSSSGNTIYF. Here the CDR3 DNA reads TGTGCCAGCAGGCGGGACAGTAGCTCTGGAAACACCATATATTTT.

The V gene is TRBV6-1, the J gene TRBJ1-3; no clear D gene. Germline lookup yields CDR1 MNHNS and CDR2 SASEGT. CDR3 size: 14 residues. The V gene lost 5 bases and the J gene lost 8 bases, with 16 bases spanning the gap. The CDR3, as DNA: TGTGCCAGCAGTCCCCGGACCTTGCTGGACACCATATATTTT. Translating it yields CASSPRTLLDTIYF.

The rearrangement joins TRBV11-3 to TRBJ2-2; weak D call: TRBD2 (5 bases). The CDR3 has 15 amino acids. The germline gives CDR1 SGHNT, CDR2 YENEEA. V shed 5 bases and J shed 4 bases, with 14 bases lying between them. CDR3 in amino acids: CASSHLAGATGELFF. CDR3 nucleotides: TGTGCCAGCAGCCACTTGGCGGGCGCCACCGGGGAGCTGTTTTTT.

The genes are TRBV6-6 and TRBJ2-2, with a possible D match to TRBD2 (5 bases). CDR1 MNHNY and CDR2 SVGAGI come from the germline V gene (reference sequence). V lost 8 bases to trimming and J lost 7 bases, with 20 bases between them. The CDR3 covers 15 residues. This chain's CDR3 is CASGMRTPLLGELFF. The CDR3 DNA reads TGTGCCAGCGGGATGAGGACTCCCTTGCTCGGGGAGCTGTTTTTT.

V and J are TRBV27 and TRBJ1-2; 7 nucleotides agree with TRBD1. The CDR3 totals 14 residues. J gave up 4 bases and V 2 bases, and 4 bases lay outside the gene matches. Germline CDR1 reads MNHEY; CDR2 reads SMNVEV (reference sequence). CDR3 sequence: CASSLQGGGYGYTF. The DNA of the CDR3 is TGTGCCAGCAGTTTACAGGGGGGCGGCTATGGCTACACCTTC.

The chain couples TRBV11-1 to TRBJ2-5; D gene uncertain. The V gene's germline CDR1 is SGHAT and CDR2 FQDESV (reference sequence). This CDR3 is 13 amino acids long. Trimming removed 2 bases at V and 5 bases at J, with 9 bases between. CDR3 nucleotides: TGTGCCAGCAGCTTAAATCCCCGCGAGACCCAGTACTTC. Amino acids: CASSLNPRETQYF.

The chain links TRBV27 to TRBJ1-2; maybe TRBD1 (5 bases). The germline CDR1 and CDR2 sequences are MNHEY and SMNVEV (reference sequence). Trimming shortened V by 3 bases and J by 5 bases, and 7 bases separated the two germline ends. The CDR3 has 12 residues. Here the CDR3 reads CASSLQGYGYTF. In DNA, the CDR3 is TGTGCCAGCAGTTTGCAGGGTTATGGCTACACCTTC.

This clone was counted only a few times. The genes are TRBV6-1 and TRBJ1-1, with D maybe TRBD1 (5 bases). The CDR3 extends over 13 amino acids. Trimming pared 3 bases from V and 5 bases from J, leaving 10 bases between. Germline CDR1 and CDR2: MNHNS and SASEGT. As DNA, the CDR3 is TGTGCCAGCAGTGACCTAGGGGATACTGAAGCTTTCTTT. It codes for CASSDLGDTEAFF.

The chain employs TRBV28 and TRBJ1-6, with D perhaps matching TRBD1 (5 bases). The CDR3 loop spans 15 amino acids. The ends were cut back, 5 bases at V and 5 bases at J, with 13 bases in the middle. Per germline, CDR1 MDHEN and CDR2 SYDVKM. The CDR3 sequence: CASSTAGPDNSPLHF. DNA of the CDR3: TGTGCCAGCAGTACTGCAGGGCCTGATAATTCACCCCTCCACTTT.

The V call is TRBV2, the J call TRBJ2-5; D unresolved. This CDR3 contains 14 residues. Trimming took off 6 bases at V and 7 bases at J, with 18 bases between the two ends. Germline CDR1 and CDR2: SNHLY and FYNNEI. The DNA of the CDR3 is TGTGCCAGCAGCTTCGTGTTTCTCTCCGGGACCCAGTACTTC. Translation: CASSFVFLSGTQYF.

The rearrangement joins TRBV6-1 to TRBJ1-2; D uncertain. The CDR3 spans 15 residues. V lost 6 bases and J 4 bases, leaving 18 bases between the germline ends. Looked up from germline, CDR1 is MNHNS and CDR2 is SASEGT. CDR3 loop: CASRPDWAGTYGYTF. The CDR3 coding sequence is TGTGCCAGCAGACCAGATTGGGCAGGAACCTATGGCTACACCTTC.

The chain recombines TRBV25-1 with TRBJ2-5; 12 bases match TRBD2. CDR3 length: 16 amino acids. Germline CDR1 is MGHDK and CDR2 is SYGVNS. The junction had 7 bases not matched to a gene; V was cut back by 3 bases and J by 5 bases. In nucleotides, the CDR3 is TGTGCCAGCAGTGACCCGACTAGCGGGGGAGAGGAGACCCAGTACTTC. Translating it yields CASSDPTSGGEETQYF.

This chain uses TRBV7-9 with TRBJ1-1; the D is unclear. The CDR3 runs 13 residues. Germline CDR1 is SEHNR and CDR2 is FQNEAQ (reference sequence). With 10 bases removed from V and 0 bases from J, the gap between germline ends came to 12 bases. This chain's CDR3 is CANNRGVNTEAFF. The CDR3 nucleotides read TGTGCCAATAACCGGGGAGTGAACACTGAAGCTTTCTTT.

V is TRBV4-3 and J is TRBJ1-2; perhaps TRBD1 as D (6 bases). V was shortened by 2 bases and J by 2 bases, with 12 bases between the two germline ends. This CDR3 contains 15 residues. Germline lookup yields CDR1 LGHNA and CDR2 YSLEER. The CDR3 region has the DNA TGCGCCAGCAGCCAATCACTGACAGGAAACTATGGCTACACCTTC. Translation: CASSQSLTGNYGYTF.

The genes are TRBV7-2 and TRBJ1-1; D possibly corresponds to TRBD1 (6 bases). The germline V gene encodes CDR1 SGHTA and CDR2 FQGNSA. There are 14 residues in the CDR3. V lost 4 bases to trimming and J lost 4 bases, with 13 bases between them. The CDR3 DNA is TGTGCCAGCAGCTCATCGGGGGGGCGCACTGAAGCTTTCTTT. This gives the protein CASSSSGGRTEAFF.

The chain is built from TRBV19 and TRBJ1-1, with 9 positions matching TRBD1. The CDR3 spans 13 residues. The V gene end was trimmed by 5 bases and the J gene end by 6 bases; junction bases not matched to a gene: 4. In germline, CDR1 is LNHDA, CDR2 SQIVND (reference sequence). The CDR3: CASSVTGGPEAFF. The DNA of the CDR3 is TGTGCCAGTAGTGTGACAGGGGGGCCTGAAGCTTTCTTT.

CDR3 sequence reads: CASSETAGWGGLREKLFF. Written as DNA, the CDR3 is TGTGCCAGCAGTGAAACGGCAGGGTGGGGTGGGTTGCGGGAAAAACTGTTTTTT. The rearrangement joins TRBV6-1 to TRBJ1-4, with D possibly matching TRBD1 (5 bases). Trimming took off 2 bases at V and 8 bases at J, with 24 bases between the two ends. The CDR3 consists of 18 residues. Germline loops: CDR1 MNHNS, CDR2 SASEGT.

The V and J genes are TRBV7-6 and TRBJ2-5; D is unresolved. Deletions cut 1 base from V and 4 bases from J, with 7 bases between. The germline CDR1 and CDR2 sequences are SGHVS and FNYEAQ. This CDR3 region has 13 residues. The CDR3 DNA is TGTGCCAGCAGCTTAGTCCAGGCAGAGACCCAGTACTTC. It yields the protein CASSLVQAETQYF.

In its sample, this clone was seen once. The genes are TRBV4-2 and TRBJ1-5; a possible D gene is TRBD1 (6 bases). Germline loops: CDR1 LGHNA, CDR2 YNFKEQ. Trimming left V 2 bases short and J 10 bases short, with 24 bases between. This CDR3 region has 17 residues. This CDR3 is CASSQLSRGQGQPPQHF. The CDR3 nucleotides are TGTGCCAGCAGCCAACTGTCTCGGGGGCAGGGTCAACCTCCCCAGCATTTT.